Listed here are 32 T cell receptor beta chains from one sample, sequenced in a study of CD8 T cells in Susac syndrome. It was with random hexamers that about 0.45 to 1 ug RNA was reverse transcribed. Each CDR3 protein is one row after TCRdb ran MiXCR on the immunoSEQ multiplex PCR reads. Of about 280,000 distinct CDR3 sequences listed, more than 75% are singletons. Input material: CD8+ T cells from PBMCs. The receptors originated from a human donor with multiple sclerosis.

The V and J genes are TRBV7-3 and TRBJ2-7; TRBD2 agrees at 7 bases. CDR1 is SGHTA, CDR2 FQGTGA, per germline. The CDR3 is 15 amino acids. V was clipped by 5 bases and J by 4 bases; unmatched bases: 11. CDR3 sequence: CASSLKSGTTYEQYF. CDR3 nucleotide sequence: TGTGCCAGCAGCCTCAAATCCGGGACTACATACGAGCAGTACTTC.

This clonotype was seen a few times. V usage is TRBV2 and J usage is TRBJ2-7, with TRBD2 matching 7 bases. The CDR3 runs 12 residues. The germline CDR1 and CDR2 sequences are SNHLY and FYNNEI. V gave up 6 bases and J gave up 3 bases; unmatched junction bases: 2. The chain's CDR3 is CASRGRVYEQYF. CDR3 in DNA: TGTGCCAGCAGGGGGAGGGTCTACGAGCAGTACTTC. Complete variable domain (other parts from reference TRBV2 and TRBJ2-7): EPEVTQTPSHQVTQMGQEVILRCVPISNHLYFYWYRQILGQKVEFLVSFYNNEISEKSEIFDDQFSVERPDGSNFTLKIRSTKLEDSAMYFCASRGRVYEQYFGPGTRLTVT.

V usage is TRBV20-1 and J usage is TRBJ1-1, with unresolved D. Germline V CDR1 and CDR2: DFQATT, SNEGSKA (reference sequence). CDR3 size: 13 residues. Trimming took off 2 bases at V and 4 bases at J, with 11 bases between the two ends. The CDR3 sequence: CSARSALTTEAFF. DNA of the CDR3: TGCAGTGCTAGATCAGCCCTAACCACTGAAGCTTTCTTT.

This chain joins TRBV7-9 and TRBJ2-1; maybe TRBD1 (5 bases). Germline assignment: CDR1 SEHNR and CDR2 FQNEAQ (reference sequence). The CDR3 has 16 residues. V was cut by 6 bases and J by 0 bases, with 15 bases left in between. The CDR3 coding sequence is TGTGCCAGCAGAAATCTCAGGGTTAGCTCCTACAATGAGCAGTTCTTC. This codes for CASRNLRVSSYNEQFF.

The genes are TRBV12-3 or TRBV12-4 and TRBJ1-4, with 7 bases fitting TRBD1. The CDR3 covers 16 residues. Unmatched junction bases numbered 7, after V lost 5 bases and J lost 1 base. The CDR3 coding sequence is TGTGCCAGCAGTCCCGACAGGGAGGGAACTAATGAAAAACTGTTTTTT. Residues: CASSPDREGTNEKLFF.

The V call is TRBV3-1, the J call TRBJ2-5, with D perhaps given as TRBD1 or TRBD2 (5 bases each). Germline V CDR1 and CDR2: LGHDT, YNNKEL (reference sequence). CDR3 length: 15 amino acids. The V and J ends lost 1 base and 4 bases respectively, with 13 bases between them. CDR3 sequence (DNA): TGTGCCAGCAGCCAAGGGTTGGGGGTAGGAGAGACCCAGTACTTC. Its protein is CASSQGLGVGETQYF.

Here the CDR3 DNA reads TGTGCCAGCAGGGGCCACAGGGGGTCTAGCACAGATACGCAGTATTTT. It codes for CASRGHRGSSTDTQYF. This chain uses TRBV6-1 with TRBJ2-3, with 8 bases matching TRBD1. This CDR3 is 16 amino acids long. The V gene end was trimmed by 6 bases and the J gene end by 0 bases; junction bases not matched to a gene: 8. Germline V gene lookup returns CDR1 MNHNS and CDR2 SASEGT.

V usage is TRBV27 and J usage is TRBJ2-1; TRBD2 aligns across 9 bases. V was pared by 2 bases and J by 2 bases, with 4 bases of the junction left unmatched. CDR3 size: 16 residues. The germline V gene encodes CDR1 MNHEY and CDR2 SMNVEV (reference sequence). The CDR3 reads CASSLLRGRAYNEQFF. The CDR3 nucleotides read TGTGCCAGCAGTTTACTGCGCGGGAGGGCCTACAATGAGCAGTTCTTC.

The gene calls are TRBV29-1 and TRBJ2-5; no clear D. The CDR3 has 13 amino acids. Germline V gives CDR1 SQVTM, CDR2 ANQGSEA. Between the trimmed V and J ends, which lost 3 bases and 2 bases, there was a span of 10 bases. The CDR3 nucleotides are TGCAGCGTTGAGTTACCCTATCAAGAGACCCAGTACTTC. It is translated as CSVELPYQETQYF.

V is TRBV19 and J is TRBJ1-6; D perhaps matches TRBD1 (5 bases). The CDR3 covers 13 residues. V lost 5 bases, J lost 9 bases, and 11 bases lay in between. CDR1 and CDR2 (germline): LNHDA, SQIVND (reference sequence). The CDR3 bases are TGTGCCAGTAGTTCGGGGGGTAGTTCACCCCTCCACTTT. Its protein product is CASSSGGSSPLHF.

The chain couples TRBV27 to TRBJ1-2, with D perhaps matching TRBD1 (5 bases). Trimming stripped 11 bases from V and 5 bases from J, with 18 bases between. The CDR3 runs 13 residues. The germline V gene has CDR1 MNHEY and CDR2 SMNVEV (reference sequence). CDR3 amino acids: CASRRGEGYGYTF. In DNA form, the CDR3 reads TGTGCCTCGCGCCGCGGTGAGGGGTATGGCTACACCTTC.

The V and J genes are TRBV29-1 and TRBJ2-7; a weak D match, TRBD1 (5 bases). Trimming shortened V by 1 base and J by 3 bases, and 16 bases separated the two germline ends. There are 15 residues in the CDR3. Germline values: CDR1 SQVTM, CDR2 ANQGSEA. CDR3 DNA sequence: TGCAGCGTTGAAGCACGGTCAGGACAAGACTACGAGCAGTACTTC. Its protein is CSVEARSGQDYEQYF.

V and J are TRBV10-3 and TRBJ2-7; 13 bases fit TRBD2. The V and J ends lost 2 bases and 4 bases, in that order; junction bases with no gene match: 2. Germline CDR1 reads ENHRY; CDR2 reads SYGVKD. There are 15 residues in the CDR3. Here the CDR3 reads CAISEGLAGDYEQYF. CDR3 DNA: TGTGCCATCAGTGAGGGACTAGCGGGAGATTACGAGCAGTACTTC.

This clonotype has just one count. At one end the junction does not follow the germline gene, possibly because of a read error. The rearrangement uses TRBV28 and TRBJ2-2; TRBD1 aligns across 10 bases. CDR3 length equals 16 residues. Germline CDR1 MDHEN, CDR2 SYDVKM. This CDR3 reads CVSSFGTGVGTGELFF. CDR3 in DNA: TGTGTCAGCAGTTTCGGGACAGGGGTCGGGACCGGGGAGCTGTTTTTT.

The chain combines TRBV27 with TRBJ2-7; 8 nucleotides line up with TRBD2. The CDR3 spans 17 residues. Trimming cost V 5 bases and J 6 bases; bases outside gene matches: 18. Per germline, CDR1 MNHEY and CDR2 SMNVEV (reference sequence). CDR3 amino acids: CASSTLRSGSVPREQYF. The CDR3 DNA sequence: TGTGCCAGCAGTACCCTACGGAGCGGGAGTGTCCCCCGCGAGCAGTACTTC.

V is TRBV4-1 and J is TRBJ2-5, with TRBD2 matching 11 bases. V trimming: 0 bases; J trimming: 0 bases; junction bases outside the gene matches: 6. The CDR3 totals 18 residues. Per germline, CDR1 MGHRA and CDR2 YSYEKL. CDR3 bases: TGCGCCAGCAGCCAAGAACTAGCGGGAGAGGGGTACCAAGAGACCCAGTACTTC. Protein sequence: CASSQELAGEGYQETQYF.

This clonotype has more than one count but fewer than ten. The CDR3 sequence is CASSLSGGEDEQYF. The CDR3 coding sequence is TGTGCCAGCAGTTTATCAGGGGGCGAAGACGAGCAGTACTTC. The chain has TRBV28 and TRBJ2-7; 8 bases fit TRBD1. CDR1 is MDHEN and CDR2 is SYDVKM in the germline V gene. This CDR3 is 14 amino acids long. V lost 1 base and J lost 5; bases outside the gene matches: 4. Full variable domain (missing parts from reference TRBV28 and TRBJ2-7): DVKVTQSSRYLVKRTGEKVFLECVQDMDHENMFWYRQDPGLGLRLIYFSYDVKMKEKGDIPEGYSVSREKKERFSLILESASTNQTSMYLCASSLSGGEDEQYFGPGTRLTVT.

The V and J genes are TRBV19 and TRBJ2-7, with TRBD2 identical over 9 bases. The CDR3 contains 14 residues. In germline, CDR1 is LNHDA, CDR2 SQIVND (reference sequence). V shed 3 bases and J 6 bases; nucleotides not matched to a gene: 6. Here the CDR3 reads CASSISGSGGEQYF. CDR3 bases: TGTGCCAGTAGTATTAGCGGGAGTGGAGGCGAGCAGTACTTC.

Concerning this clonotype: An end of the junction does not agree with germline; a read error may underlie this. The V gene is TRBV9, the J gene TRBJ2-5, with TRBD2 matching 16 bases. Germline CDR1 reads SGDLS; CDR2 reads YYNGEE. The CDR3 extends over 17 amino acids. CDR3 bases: TGTGCCAGCAGCGAGGGGACTAGCGGGAGGGGAAGAGAGACCCGGTACTTC. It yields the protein CASSEGTSGRGRETRYF. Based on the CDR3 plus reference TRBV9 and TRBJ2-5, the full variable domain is DSGVTQTPKHLITATGQRVTLRCSPRSGDLSVYWYQQSLDQGLQFLIQYYNGEERAKGNILERFSAQQFPDLHSELNLSSLELGDSALYFCASSEGTSGRGRETRYFGPGTRLLVL.

CDR3 bases: TGTGCCAGCAGCGCCCGGGACAGGGACCAAGAGACCCAGTACTTC. It yields the protein CASSARDRDQETQYF. The gene calls are TRBV7-8 and TRBJ2-5; 9 nucleotides agree with TRBD1. The germline gives CDR1 SGHVS, CDR2 FQNEAQ. After removal of 5 bases from V and 0 bases from J, the junction contained 4 bases not matched to a gene. CDR3 size: 15 residues. The entire variable domain, with the rest obtained from reference TRBV7-8 and TRBJ2-5, is as follows: GAGVSQSPRYKVAKRGQDVALRCDPISGHVSLFWYQQALGQGPEFLTYFQNEAQLDKSGLPSDRFFAERPEGSVSTLKIQRTQQEDSAVYLCASSARDRDQETQYFGPGTRLLVL.

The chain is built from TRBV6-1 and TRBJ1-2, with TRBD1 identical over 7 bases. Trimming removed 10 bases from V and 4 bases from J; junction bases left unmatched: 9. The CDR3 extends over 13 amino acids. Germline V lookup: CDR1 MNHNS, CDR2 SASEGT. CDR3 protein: CATGQDSPYGYTF. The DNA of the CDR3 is TGTGCCACCGGACAGGACTCTCCCTATGGCTACACCTTC.

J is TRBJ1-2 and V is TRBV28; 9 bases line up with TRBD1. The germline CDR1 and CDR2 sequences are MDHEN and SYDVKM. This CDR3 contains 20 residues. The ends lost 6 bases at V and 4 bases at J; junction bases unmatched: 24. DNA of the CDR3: TGTGCCAGCAGGGAACCGCCCTTATCCAGGGACAGGGCCATTCTCTATGGCTACACCTTC. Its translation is CASREPPLSRDRAILYGYTF.

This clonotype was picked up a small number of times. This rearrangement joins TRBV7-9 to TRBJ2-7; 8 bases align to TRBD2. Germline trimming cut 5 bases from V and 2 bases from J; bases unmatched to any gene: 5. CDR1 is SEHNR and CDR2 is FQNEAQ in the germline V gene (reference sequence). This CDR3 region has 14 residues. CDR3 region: CASSPLSGAYEQYF. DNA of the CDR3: TGTGCCAGCAGCCCCCTTAGCGGGGCCTACGAGCAGTACTTC.

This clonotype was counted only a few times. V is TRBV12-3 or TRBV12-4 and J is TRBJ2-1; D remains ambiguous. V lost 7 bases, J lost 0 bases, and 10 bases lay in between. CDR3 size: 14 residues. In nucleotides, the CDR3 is TGTGCCAGCACTAACCCGAGCTCCTACAATGAGCAGTTCTTC. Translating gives CASTNPSSYNEQFF.

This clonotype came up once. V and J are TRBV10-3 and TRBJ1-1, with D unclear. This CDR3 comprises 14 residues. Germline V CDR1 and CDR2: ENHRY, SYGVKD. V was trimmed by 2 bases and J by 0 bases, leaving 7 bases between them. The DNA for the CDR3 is TGTGCCATCAGTGAGGAGGTTATGAACACTGAAGCTTTCTTT. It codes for CAISEEVMNTEAFF.

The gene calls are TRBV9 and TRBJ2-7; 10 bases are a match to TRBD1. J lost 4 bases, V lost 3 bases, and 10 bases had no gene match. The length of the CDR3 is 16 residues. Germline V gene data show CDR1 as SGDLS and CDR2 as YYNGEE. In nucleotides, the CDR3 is TGTGCCAGCAGCGCCACCGGGACAGGGGAAAGGTACGAGCAGTACTTC. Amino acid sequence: CASSATGTGERYEQYF.

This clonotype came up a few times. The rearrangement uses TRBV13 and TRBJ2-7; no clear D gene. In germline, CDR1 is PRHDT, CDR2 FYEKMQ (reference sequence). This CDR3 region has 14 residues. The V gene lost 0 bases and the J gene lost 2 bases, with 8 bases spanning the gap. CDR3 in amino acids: CASSLGGSTYEQYF. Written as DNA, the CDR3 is TGTGCCAGCAGCTTAGGAGGCAGTACCTACGAGCAGTACTTC.

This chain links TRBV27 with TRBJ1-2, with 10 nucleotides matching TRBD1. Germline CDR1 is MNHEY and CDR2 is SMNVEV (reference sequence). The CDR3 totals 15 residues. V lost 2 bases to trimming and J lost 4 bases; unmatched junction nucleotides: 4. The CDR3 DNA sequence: TGTGCCAGCAGTTTAATGACAGGGGGCGTCTATGGCTACACCTTC. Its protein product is CASSLMTGGVYGYTF.

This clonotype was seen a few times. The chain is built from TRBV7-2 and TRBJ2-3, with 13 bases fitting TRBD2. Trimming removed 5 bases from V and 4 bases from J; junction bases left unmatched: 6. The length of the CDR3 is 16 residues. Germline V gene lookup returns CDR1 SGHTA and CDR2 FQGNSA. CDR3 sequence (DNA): TGTGCCAGCAGCCCGCCGGGACTAGCGGGGTCAGATACGCAGTATTTT. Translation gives CASSPPGLAGSDTQYF.

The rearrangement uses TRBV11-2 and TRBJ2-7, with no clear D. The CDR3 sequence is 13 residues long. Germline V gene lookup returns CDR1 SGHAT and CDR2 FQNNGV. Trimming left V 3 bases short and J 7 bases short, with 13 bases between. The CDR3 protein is CASSLGKGSEQYF. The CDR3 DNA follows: TGTGCCAGCAGCTTGGGAAAGGGCAGTGAGCAGTACTTC.

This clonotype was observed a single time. The CDR3 spells CASSVNGRAHEQYF. For the CDR3, the DNA is TGTGCCAGCAGCGTGAACGGGAGGGCCCACGAGCAGTACTTC. V usage is TRBV9 and J usage is TRBJ2-7; 8 bases fit TRBD2. Germline CDR1 SGDLS, CDR2 YYNGEE. This CDR3 comprises 14 residues. V dropped 2 bases and J dropped 5; count of bases not matched to a gene: 6.

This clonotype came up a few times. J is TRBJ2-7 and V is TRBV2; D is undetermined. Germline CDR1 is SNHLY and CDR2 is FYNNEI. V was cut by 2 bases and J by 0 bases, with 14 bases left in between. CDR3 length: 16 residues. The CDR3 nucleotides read TGTGCCAGCAGTGAACAGGAACTTAGGAGCTCCTACGAGCAGTACTTC. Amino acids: CASSEQELRSSYEQYF.